Sequencing of this T cell receptor (beta chain) was carried out in a study of T-cell memory formation after mild COVID-19. Germline V gene lookup returns CDR1 SGHTA and CDR2 FQGTGA. V lost 3 bases and J lost 4, with 11 bases in between. This CDR3 is 14 amino acids long. As to this clonotype: The antigen is unknown.

Study findings and constraints: From day 15 to 85, contracting clones were balanced between CD4 and CD8, whereas later expanders leaned toward CD4+. Shrinking CD4+ clones resided mostly in CM and EM, and CD8+ ones in EMRA. That cross-reactive memory joined was suggested by some responding clones appearing in pre-infection memory.

It was 5'RACE with constant-segment primers that produced the TCR alpha and TCR beta cDNA libraries, which carried sample barcodes and UMIs. TCRdb used MiXCR to reprocess the 5' RACE reads, holding one entry per CDR3 protein. The sample holds about 290,000 distinct CDR3 sequences, roughly 15% seen once. V usage is TRBV7-3 and J usage is TRBJ2-3; D call uncertain. This clonotype was obtained from a man between 18 and 29 years old who had mild COVID-19 (a few samples of this study predate the infection). Cell type and time point are not known. The sequencing input was PBMCs or a T cell subset sorted from them (not recorded which). CDR3 in DNA: TGTGCCAGCAGCTTGGGTGGGATACCAGATACGCAGTATTTT. The encoded protein is CASSLGGIPDTQYF.